This TCR beta chain stems from a study of T cell repertoires in cytomegalovirus infection. TCRdb analysed the reads with MiXCR anew, one entry per CDR3 protein. This sample carries more than 500,000 distinct CDR3 sequences, approximately 16% of them seen once, and the ten largest clones take under 30%. Only a few counts were recorded for this clonotype. Germline lookup yields CDR1 SNHLY and CDR2 FYNNEI. The CDR3 contains 12 residues. Unmatched junction bases numbered 6, after V lost 7 bases and J lost 9 bases. The TCR originated in a human donor in good health (CMV status not recorded). Some clones in this sample may be carry-over from other donors' samples. Specimen: CD8+ T cells from PBMCs. V is TRBV2 and J is TRBJ2-1; 7 bases are a match to TRBD1. CDR3 DNA: TGTGCCAGCAACCCCAGGGGGTTTGAGCAGTTCTTC. As protein: CASNPRGFEQFF.